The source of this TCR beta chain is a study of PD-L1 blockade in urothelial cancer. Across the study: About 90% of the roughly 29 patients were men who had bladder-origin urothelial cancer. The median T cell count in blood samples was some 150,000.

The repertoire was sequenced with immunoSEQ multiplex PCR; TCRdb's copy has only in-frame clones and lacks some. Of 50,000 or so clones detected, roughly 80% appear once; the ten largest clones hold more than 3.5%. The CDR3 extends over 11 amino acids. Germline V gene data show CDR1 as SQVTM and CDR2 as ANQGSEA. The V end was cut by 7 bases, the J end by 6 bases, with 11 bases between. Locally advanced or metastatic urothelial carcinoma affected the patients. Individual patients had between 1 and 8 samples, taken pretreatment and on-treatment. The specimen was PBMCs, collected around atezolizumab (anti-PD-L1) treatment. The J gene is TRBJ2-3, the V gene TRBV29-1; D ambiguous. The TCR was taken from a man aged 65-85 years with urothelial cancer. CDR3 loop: CSATSRDTQYF. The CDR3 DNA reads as TGCAGCGCCACCTCGAGGGATACGCAGTATTTT.